The clone carrying this TCR beta chain came up many times. TCRdb re-called the 5' RACE reads through MiXCR, storing one row per CDR3 protein. The sample includes 25,000 to 30,000 distinct CDR3 sequences, roughly 6% of them seen just once. This specimen belongs to a study of T cells after yellow fever vaccination. Germline V gene lookup returns CDR1 SGHTA and CDR2 FQGNSA. The V end was cut by 2 bases, the J end by 0 bases, with 14 bases between. This CDR3 region has 16 residues. The clonotype comes from a man under 40 who received the YFV17D yellow fever vaccine. Sequencing was performed on PBMCs, either bulk or a sorted T-cell subset (CD4+, CD8+, memory, or dextramer-sorted; not recorded which), taken on the day of the yellow fever booster vaccination. The chain carries TRBV7-2 and TRBJ2-7; maybe TRBD2 (6 bases). The CDR3 DNA reads TGTGCCAGCAGCTTAACAACCGGGAGTCACTCCTACGAGCAGTACTTC. Protein sequence: CASSLTTGSHSYEQYF.